Listed below are T cell receptor beta chains from one sample, sequenced in a study of T cell changes during pregnancy in multiple sclerosis. Assay: immunoSEQ multiplex PCR; the TCRdb copy retains only in-frame clones and omits some. This sample carries about 85,000 clones, roughly 92% of them seen once, and the ten largest clones take over 2%. The source material was peripheral blood, sampled in the first trimester of pregnancy. These receptors originate from a female donor with multiple sclerosis, enrolled in a pregnancy study. CDR3s include the opening cysteine and the closing phenylalanine or tryptophan. D genes are given only for firm matches. Not every row has a clone size; where given, it reads once, few, many or a size class.

D gene	V gene	J gene	clone size	CDR3 length	CDR3 DNA	CDR3 protein
TRBD2	TRBV5-6	TRBJ2-7	.	12	TGTGCCAGCAGCTTGCGGGGGGTGGAGCAGTACTTC	CASSLRGVEQYF
.	TRBV14	TRBJ1-1	.	17	TGTGCCAGCAGCCCGAACACCGAGGACAGTATGAACACTGAAGCTTTCTTT	CASSPNTEDSMNTEAFF
.	TRBV6-1	TRBJ1-6	.	17	TGTGCCAGCAGTGAACGATCGAGAAGCTCCTATAATTCACCCCTCCACTTT	CASSERSRSSYNSPLHF
.	TRBV20-1	TRBJ2-1	.	11	TGCAGTGCGAGACTAGTGAATGAGCAGTTCTTC	CSARLVNEQFF
TRBD2	TRBV27	TRBJ2-3	.	15	TGTGCCAGCACCATTAGCGGGGGGGCCGGAGATACGCAGTATTTT	CASTISGGAGDTQYF
.	TRBV11-3	TRBJ1-6	.	13	TGTGCCAGCAGCTTAGACCGTAATTCACCCCTCCACTTT	CASSLDRNSPLHF
TRBD1	TRBV5-4	TRBJ1-3	.	16	TGTGCCAGCAGCCCGGACAGGACTCGCTCTGGAAACACCATATATTTT	CASSPDRTRSGNTIYF
TRBD2	TRBV4-1	TRBJ2-7	.	16	TGCGCCAGCAGCCAAGGGGTCGGACTAGCGGGAGACGAGCAGTACTTC	CASSQGVGLAGDEQYF
.	TRBV5-5	TRBJ2-7	.	14	TGTGCCAGCAGCTTGTTCAGGGAATCCTACGAGCAGTACTTC	CASSLFRESYEQYF
TRBD1	TRBV27	TRBJ2-7	.	13	TGTGCCAGTGCCCGGGACAGGAGTTACGAGCAGTACTTC	CASARDRSYEQYF
.	TRBV6-6	TRBJ2-1	.	13	TGTGCCAGCAGTTCTACAGGCAGAAATGAGCAGTTCTTC	CASSSTGRNEQFF
TRBD2	TRBV19	TRBJ2-5	.	16	TGTGCCAGTACCTCATATAGCGGGAGGGGTCAAGAGACCCAGTACTTC	CASTSYSGRGQETQYF
.	TRBV7-9	TRBJ1-4	.	18	TGTGCCAGCAGCTTAGGAGGGTCGCTTGGGGTTCCAAATGAAAAACTGTTTTTT	CASSLGGSLGVPNEKLFF
TRBD2	TRBV28	TRBJ2-4	.	15	TGTGCCAGCAGTCTGACTAGCGGGAACAAAAACATTCAGTACTTC	CASSLTSGNKNIQYF
TRBD1	TRBV4-3	TRBJ1-4	.	18	TGCGCCAGCAGCCAAGATGGTCGAGCCGGGACAGGGGGCGAAAAACTGTTTTTT	CASSQDGRAGTGGEKLFF
.	TRBV5-1	TRBJ2-2	.	12	TGCGCCAGCAGCTTGGAGGGCCGGGGAGCTGTTTTT	CASSLEGRGAVF
.	TRBV30	TRBJ2-1	.	14	TGTGCCTGGAGTGTACTGGGAGGGGGGAATGAGCAGTTCTTC	CAWSVLGGGNEQFF
.	TRBV28	TRBJ1-6	few	11	TGTGCCAGCAGTGGGAGGGGTCGACTCCACTTT	CASSGRGRLHF
TRBD2	TRBV9	TRBJ2-1	.	17	TGTGCCAGCAGCGCCCAGCCGGGACTAGCGGGAGGTAATGAGCAGTTCTTC	CASSAQPGLAGGNEQFF
.	TRBV27	TRBJ2-1	.	14	TGTGCCAGCAGTTTAACAATAGCCTCAGATGAGCAGTTCTTC	CASSLTIASDEQFF
TRBD2	TRBV30	TRBJ2-3	.	14	TGTGCCTGGACAGCTAGCGGGAGGGCCGATACGCAGTATTTT	CAWTASGRADTQYF
.	TRBV14	TRBJ2-2	.	14	TGTGCCAGCAGCCCCGACAGGGACTCCGGGGAGCTGTTTTTT	CASSPDRDSGELFF
.	TRBV19	TRBJ1-2	.	14	TGTGCCAGTAGGACCACGAGGGGGGGCAGCGGCTACACCTTC	CASRTTRGGSGYTF
.	TRBV6-1	TRBJ1-5	.	15	TGTGCCAGCAGTGAAAATAGGAGGGTCTCTCAGCCCCAGCATTTT	CASSENRRVSQPQHF
.	TRBV6-5	TRBJ2-5	few	15	TGTGCCAGCAGTTACTCTTGGGCAGACCAAGAGACCCAGTACTTC	CASSYSWADQETQYF
.	TRBV27	TRBJ1-2	.	13	TGTGCCAGCAGTTTAGAGGGTAACTATGGCTACACCTTC	CASSLEGNYGYTF
.	TRBV9	TRBJ2-1	.	12	TGTGCCAGCAGCCGCAGCGGGAATGAGCAGTTCTTC	CASSRSGNEQFF
TRBD1	TRBV11-1	TRBJ2-1	.	15	TGTGCCAGCAGCGTCGGGGGACAGGCCTACAATGAGCAGTTCTTC	CASSVGGQAYNEQFF
.	TRBV15	TRBJ2-7	.	14	TGTGCCACCAGCAGAGATGGCGGATACTACGAGCAGTACTTC	CATSRDGGYYEQYF
.	TRBV7-6	TRBJ2-2	.	15	TGTGCCAGCAGTCGTACCGGGACAAACACCGGGGAGCTGTTTTTT	CASSRTGTNTGELFF
TRBD1	TRBV6-1	TRBJ1-1	.	13	TGTGCCAGCAGTGCTGGACAGGGGGTTGTAGCTTTCTTT	CASSAGQGVVAFF